This TCR beta chain was captured by sequencing in a study of CD8 T cells in ankylosing spondylitis (dated by TCRdb to about 2017). Study-level background: The study set out to find disease-linked TCR variants by profiling T cell receptor beta repertoires in ankylosing spondylitis patients and healthy donors. Peripheral blood was sampled, and synovial fluid was also collected from ankylosing spondylitis patients. In total, the full study cohort was made up of about 99 healthy donors and about two dozen ankylosing spondylitis patients.

The paper as a whole reports these results and caveats: Some motif variants had previously been reported in the synovial fluid and blood of reactive arthritis patients, which suggests shared mechanisms of disease initiation. Blood from ankylosing spondylitis patients appeared to be characterized by a TCR beta motif composed of several highly homologous amino acid variants. The disease-linked clones were reported to be significantly enriched in matched synovial fluid samples from ankylosing spondylitis patients. The disease-linked clones showed a CD8+ phenotype and occurred at relatively low frequencies in peripheral blood.

As regards this clonotype: What antigen it recognizes has not been identified. Qualities for individual bases were not recorded, and no much larger clone is one base off.

Sequenced using an Illumina HiSeq 2500. Quantitative 5'-RACE with molecular barcodes was used to prepare TCR beta libraries. Per the original workflow: To identify disease-linked TCR variants, a new computational method was used, one built on a probabilistic model of VDJ rearrangement. TCRdb redid the processing of the public reads, applying fastp at Q25 and MiXCR, and retained in-frame beta chains. Each CDR3 protein gets just one entry, which takes the most common genes and DNA from the rows behind it. These V and J calls are TCRdb output, not the study's own analysis. The table for this sample lists under 450,000 distinct CDR3 sequences; 20% of them were counted only once. The top ten constitute over 10% of the sample. Sequenced input: blood, either unsorted or a sorted T cell fraction (not recorded which). This TCR was sampled from a male donor with ankylosing spondylitis or in good health (not recorded which).

This receptor has the CDR3 CASSLQGAHEQYF. The nucleotide sequence reads as follows: TGTGCCAGCAGTTTACAGGGGGCCCACGAGCAGTACTTC. The rearrangement joined TRBV27 to TRBJ2-7, with 8 bases in between that match TRBD1. Including cysteine and phenylalanine, the CDR3 has 13 amino acids. Only CDR3 DNA is held: 39 bases, read in frame from base 1. Based on the germline V gene (reference sequence), the CDR1 and CDR2 sequences are MNHEY and SMNVEV. Trimming removed 2 bases from V and 5 bases from J; the gene matches leave 2 bases unexplained.